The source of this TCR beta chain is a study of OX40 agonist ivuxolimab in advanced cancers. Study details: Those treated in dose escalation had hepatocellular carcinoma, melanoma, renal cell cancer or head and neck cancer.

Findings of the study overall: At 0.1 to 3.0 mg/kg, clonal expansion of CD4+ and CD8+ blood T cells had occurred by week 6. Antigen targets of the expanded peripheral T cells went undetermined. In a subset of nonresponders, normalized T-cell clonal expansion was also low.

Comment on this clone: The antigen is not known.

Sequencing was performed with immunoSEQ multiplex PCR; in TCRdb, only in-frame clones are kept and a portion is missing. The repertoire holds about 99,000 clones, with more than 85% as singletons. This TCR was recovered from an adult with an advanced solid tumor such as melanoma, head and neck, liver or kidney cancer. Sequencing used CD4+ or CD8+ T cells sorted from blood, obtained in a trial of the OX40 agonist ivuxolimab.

CDR3 region: CASSPGSLGDTQYF. CDR3 sequence (DNA): TGTGCCAGCTCTCCTGGTTCGTTAGGAGATACGCAGTATTTT. This rearrangement joins TRBV18 to TRBJ2-3; no reliable D call. The CDR3 extends over 14 amino acids. V lost 6 bases, J lost 5 bases, and 15 bases lay in between. CDR1 is KGHSH, CDR2 LQKENI, per germline.